What follows are 31 T cell receptor beta chains derived from one specimen sequenced in a study of PD-1 blockade in classical Hodgkin lymphoma. Time point in this sample: cycle 4 day 1 (C4D1), after 6 weeks of nivolumab. Brentuximab vedotin exposure varied among the patients, all of whom had relapsed after autologous stem cell transplantation. The table came from immunoSEQ multiplex PCR; TCRdb's copy has only in-frame clones and leaves some out. The data show some 110,000 clones, around nine tenths seen once. The specimen comprised peripheral blood mononuclear cells (PBMCs), sampled before the fourth cycle of nivolumab. The origin of the receptors is a human donor with classical Hodgkin lymphoma.

This clone appeared once. J is TRBJ1-2 and V is TRBV4-3; a weak D match, TRBD1 (5 bases). CDR1 is LGHNA and CDR2 is YSLEER in the germline V gene. V lost 2 bases and J 4 bases, leaving 14 bases between the germline ends. The CDR3 is 15 amino acids. This CDR3 reads CASSQFLMGGYGYTF. The CDR3 region has the DNA TGCGCCAGCAGCCAATTTTTAATGGGGGGCTATGGCTACACCTTC.

The chain links TRBV11-2 to TRBJ1-3; 7 positions match TRBD1. The CDR3 covers 16 residues. Germline CDR1 SGHAT, CDR2 FQNNGV. V lost 2 bases to trimming and J lost 2 bases; unmatched junction nucleotides: 6. CDR3 amino acids: CASSLQTGSAGNTIYF. CDR3 sequence (DNA): TGTGCCAGCAGCTTACAGACAGGGTCGGCTGGAAACACCATATATTTT.

V and J are TRBV30 and TRBJ2-2, with D maybe TRBD2 (5 bases). Germline assignment: CDR1 GTSNPN and CDR2 SVGIG (reference sequence). Trimming took off 4 bases at V and 5 bases at J, with 11 bases between the two ends. The CDR3 totals 13 residues. CDR3 coding DNA: TGTGCCTGGATCCCAGGAGGTACCGGGGAGCTGTTTTTT. This translates into CAWIPGGTGELFF.

The chain joins TRBV7-9 to TRBJ2-1, with 7 bases matching TRBD2. J lost 10 bases, V lost 3 bases, and 6 bases had no gene match. CDR1 SEHNR and CDR2 FQNEAQ come from the germline V gene (reference sequence). CDR3 length equals 13 residues. The CDR3 DNA follows: TGTGCCAGCAGCTTCCCCAGCGGGAAGGAGCAGTTCTTC. Residues: CASSFPSGKEQFF.

This sequence joins TRBV6-1 and TRBJ1-1, with D perhaps matching TRBD1 (6 bases). Deletions cut 6 bases from V and 4 bases from J, with 18 bases between. The CDR3 extends over 15 amino acids. Germline V lookup: CDR1 MNHNS, CDR2 SASEGT. CDR3 sequence reads: CASSERGTGGTEAFF. CDR3 nucleotide sequence: TGTGCCAGCAGCGAAAGGGGGACTGGAGGCACTGAAGCTTTCTTT.

The chain is built from TRBV5-4 and TRBJ1-1; a possible D gene is TRBD1 (6 bases). CDR3 size: 14 residues. The ends were cut back, 3 bases at V and 4 bases at J, with 13 bases in the middle. CDR1 is SGHNT and CDR2 is YYREEE in the germline V gene (reference sequence). The CDR3 bases are TGTGCCAGCAGCTCGGGACAACAAGGCACTGAAGCTTTCTTT. This codes for CASSSGQQGTEAFF. Supplemented by reference TRBV5-4 and TRBJ1-1, the full variable domain reads ETGVTQSPTHLIKTRGQQVTLRCSSQSGHNTVSWYQQALGQGPQFIFQYYREEENGRGNFPPRFSGLQFPNYSSELNVNALELDDSALYLCASSSGQQGTEAFFGQGTRLTVV.

V is TRBV29-1 and J is TRBJ1-1, with a weak D call TRBD1 (6 bases). Germline assignment: CDR1 SQVTM and CDR2 ANQGSEA. V lost 7 bases, J lost 5 bases, and 14 bases lay in between. The CDR3 totals 12 residues. The DNA of the CDR3 is TGCAGCGCGGGACACTATTTAACTGAAGCTTTCTTT. It specifies CSAGHYLTEAFF.

This chain uses TRBV4-2 with TRBJ1-1; D uncertain. The CDR3 extends over 16 amino acids. The V gene's germline CDR1 is LGHNA and CDR2 YNFKEQ. V dropped 0 bases and J dropped 1 base, with 12 bases sitting between them. CDR3 bases: TGTGCCAGCAGCCAAGATCGTAGGGCCAAGAACACTGAAGCTTTCTTT. Its translation: CASSQDRRAKNTEAFF.

Worth noting for this clone: One end of the junction is discordant with germline, which a read error may explain. The genes are TRBV18 and TRBJ2-3; D call uncertain. CDR3 length: 16 residues. Germline CDR1 reads KGHSH; CDR2 reads LQKENI. DNA of the CDR3: TGTGCCAGCTCCCCACCAGTGGGGTCCTTCACAGATACGCAGTATTTT. Amino acids: CASSPPVGSFTDTQYF.

The chain has TRBV28 and TRBJ2-7; TRBD2 aligns across 10 bases. After removal of 5 bases from V and 2 bases from J, the junction contained 6 bases not matched to a gene. The CDR3 length is 15 residues. Germline loops: CDR1 MDHEN, CDR2 SYDVKM. Written as DNA, the CDR3 is TGTGCCAGCAGTCAAAGCGGGAGGGCCCCCTACGAGCAGTACTTC. Encoded protein: CASSQSGRAPYEQYF.

The gene calls are TRBV27 and TRBJ1-5; TRBD1 matches 10 bases. This CDR3 comprises 16 residues. J lost 6 bases, V lost 5 bases, and 10 bases had no gene match. Germline assignment: CDR1 MNHEY and CDR2 SMNVEV (reference sequence). CDR3 amino acids: CASSQAGQGRFQPQHF. The CDR3 coding sequence is TGTGCCAGCAGTCAAGCGGGACAGGGGCGTTTTCAGCCCCAGCATTTT.

The chain links TRBV6-5 to TRBJ1-5; D ambiguous. This CDR3 contains 14 residues. In germline, CDR1 is MNHEY, CDR2 SVGAGI. With 6 bases removed from V and 0 bases from J, the gap between germline ends came to 9 bases. CDR3 nucleotide sequence: TGTGCCAGCAGCCAATGGGGTAGCAATCAGCCCCAGCATTTT. Translation gives CASSQWGSNQPQHF.

V gene TRBV18 combines with J gene TRBJ1-5; the match to TRBD1 covers 7 bases. CDR3 length: 16 residues. CDR1 and CDR2 from the germline V gene are KGHSH and LQKENI. V shed 6 bases, J shed 4 bases, and the junction held 12 bases outside the gene matches. This CDR3 is CASSPKGAFSNQPQHF. The CDR3, as DNA: TGTGCCAGCTCCCCAAAGGGGGCCTTCAGTAATCAGCCCCAGCATTTT.

CDR3 in DNA: TGTGCCAGCAGCTTGGGGACAGGGGGCGACTATGGCTACACCTTC. It codes for CASSLGTGGDYGYTF. This chain joins TRBV5-4 and TRBJ1-2; 11 bases are shared with TRBD1. CDR1 and CDR2 (germline): SGHNT, YYREEE (reference sequence). V dropped 0 bases and J dropped 3; count of bases not matched to a gene: 1. The CDR3 has 15 residues.

The rearrangement joins TRBV9 to TRBJ2-1; 7 bases agree with TRBD2. The CDR3 extends over 19 amino acids. CDR1 and CDR2 (germline): SGDLS, YYNGEE. V trimming: 4 bases; J trimming: 4 bases; junction bases outside the gene matches: 20. The DNA of the CDR3 is TGTGCCAGCAGCCCCATTGTGGGGCCTAGCGGAGGAGGGTACAATGAGCAGTTCTTC. Amino acids: CASSPIVGPSGGGYNEQFF. Complete variable domain (other parts from reference TRBV9 and TRBJ2-1): DSGVTQTPKHLITATGQRVTLRCSPRSGDLSVYWYQQSLDQGLQFLIQYYNGEERAKGNILERFSAQQFPDLHSELNLSSLELGDSALYFCASSPIVGPSGGGYNEQFFGPGTRLTVL.

This chain joins TRBV4-1 and TRBJ2-5; no clear D gene. Germline CDR1 MGHRA, CDR2 YSYEKL. The V and J ends lost 4 bases and 4 bases respectively, with 13 bases between them. The CDR3 runs 14 residues. The CDR3 protein is CASSPVQFRETQYF. CDR3 bases: TGCGCCAGCAGCCCGGTGCAGTTTCGAGAGACCCAGTACTTC.

V and J are TRBV12-5 and TRBJ2-1, with TRBD2 matching over 7 bases. V lost 1 base, J lost 8 bases, and 2 bases stayed unmatched. The CDR3 extends over 13 amino acids. Germline-derived CDR1 and CDR2 are LGHNT and FRNRAP. CDR3 nucleotide sequence: TGTGCTAGTGGTTTGGGACTAGCCTATGAGCAGTTCTTC. It yields the protein CASGLGLAYEQFF.

The rearrangement uses TRBV5-1 and TRBJ1-1; 7 bases are a match to TRBD1. The CDR3 contains 14 residues. The trim removed 4 bases at V and 0 bases at J, leaving 3 bases unmatched. Germline assignment: CDR1 SGHRS and CDR2 YFSETQ. CDR3 nucleotides: TGCGCCAGCAGCATGGACAGGTTGAACACTGAAGCTTTCTTT. The encoded protein is CASSMDRLNTEAFF. The whole variable domain, remainder taken from reference TRBV5-1 and TRBJ1-1, is KAGVTQTPRYLIKTRGQQVTLSCSPISGHRSVSWYQQTPGQGLQFLFEYFSETQRNKGNFPGRFSGRQFSNSRSEMNVSTLELGDSALYLCASSMDRLNTEAFFGQGTRLTVV.

The chain has TRBV10-3 and TRBJ2-7; possibly TRBD2 for D (6 bases). Germline V gene data show CDR1 as ENHRY and CDR2 as SYGVKD. This CDR3 comprises 17 residues. The V gene lost 0 bases and the J gene lost 2 bases, with 17 bases spanning the gap. CDR3 bases: TGTGCCATCAGTGAGTCGGAGTGGCTAGCGACAGCCTACGAGCAGTACTTC. Protein product: CAISESEWLATAYEQYF.

This chain uses TRBV29-1 with TRBJ1-2, with 12 bases that match TRBD1. V trimming: 4 bases; J trimming: 6 bases; junction bases outside the gene matches: 12. Looked up from germline, CDR1 is SQVTM and CDR2 is ANQGSEA. This CDR3 region has 16 residues. DNA for the CDR3: TGCAGCGTTGGGGCAATCCCGGGACAGGGGGCGAATGGCTACACCTTC. This gives the protein CSVGAIPGQGANGYTF.

The J gene is TRBJ2-7, the V gene TRBV2; 7 nucleotides agree with TRBD2. The CDR3 covers 15 residues. V lost 2 bases to trimming and J lost 6 bases; unmatched junction nucleotides: 10. The germline gives CDR1 SNHLY, CDR2 FYNNEI. The CDR3 DNA reads TGTGCCAGCAGTGAATCGGGCGGGGGATGGGGCGAGCAGTACTTC. Residues: CASSESGGGWGEQYF.

The rearrangement links TRBV2 to TRBJ1-4; 8 bases fit TRBD1. V shed 8 bases and J 5 bases; nucleotides not matched to a gene: 4. CDR3 length: 13 amino acids. Germline V gene data show CDR1 as SNHLY and CDR2 as FYNNEI. This CDR3 is CASQGQENEKLFF. CDR3 in DNA: TGTGCCAGCCAGGGACAGGAGAATGAAAAACTGTTTTTT.

The chain combines TRBV6-5 with TRBJ2-5; tentative D call: TRBD1 (5 bases). Trimming took off 2 bases at V and 2 bases at J, with 12 bases between the two ends. Germline CDR1 reads MNHEY; CDR2 reads SVGAGI. This CDR3 has 15 amino acids. The CDR3 is CASSYDRQPQETQYF. CDR3 sequence (DNA): TGTGCCAGCAGTTACGACAGACAGCCTCAAGAGACCCAGTACTTC.

The rearrangement links TRBV20-1 to TRBJ2-7; D call uncertain. The CDR3 is made up of 11 amino acids. Per the germline V gene, CDR1 is DFQATT and CDR2 is SNEGSKA (reference sequence). V was shortened by 3 bases and J by 2 bases, with 5 bases between the two germline ends. The CDR3 region has the DNA TGCAGTGCTAGTTCTGCCTACGAGCAGTACTTC. This encodes CSASSAYEQYF.

The chain has TRBV7-9 and TRBJ2-2; D may match TRBD1 or TRBD2 (5 bases each). Per germline, CDR1 SEHNR and CDR2 FQNEAQ (reference sequence). Trimming pared 2 bases from V and 3 bases from J, leaving 10 bases between. CDR3 length: 15 amino acids. CDR3 residues: CASSLRMGDTGELFF. In DNA form, the CDR3 reads TGTGCCAGCAGCTTACGTATGGGGGACACCGGGGAGCTGTTTTTT. Supplemented by reference TRBV7-9 and TRBJ2-2, the full variable domain reads DTGVSQNPRHKITKRGQNVTFRCDPISEHNRLYWYRQTLGQGPEFLTYFQNEAQLEKSRLLSDRFSAERPKGSFSTLEIQRTEQGDSAMYLCASSLRMGDTGELFFGEGSRLTVL.

The V gene is TRBV19, the J gene TRBJ2-7; 11 bases map to TRBD1. The CDR3 is 18 amino acids. J gave up 6 bases and V 2 bases, and 15 bases lay outside the gene matches. CDR1 and CDR2 (germline): LNHDA, SQIVND (reference sequence). This CDR3 reads CASSIRWKGGQGVFEQYF. Written as DNA, the CDR3 is TGTGCCAGTAGTATACGGTGGAAAGGGGGACAGGGGGTTTTCGAGCAGTACTTC.

This clone was recorded once. The V gene is TRBV4-1, the J gene TRBJ2-4; TRBD1 is a possible D gene (7 bases). This CDR3 spans 17 amino acids. Germline CDR1 and CDR2: MGHRA and YSYEKL. The V gene lost 1 base and the J gene lost 9 bases, with 22 bases spanning the gap. Written as DNA, the CDR3 is TGCGCCAGCAGCCAAGCCCAATCGGAGGGGGCGCGAGGCATTCAGTACTTC. It specifies CASSQAQSEGARGIQYF.

The chain couples TRBV15 to TRBJ2-1; 8 nucleotides line up with TRBD2. CDR1 is LNHNV, CDR2 YYDKDF, per germline (reference sequence). The V segment lost 5 bases and the J segment 7 bases; nucleotides outside the gene matches: 7. The CDR3 is made up of 14 amino acids. CDR3 DNA sequence: TGTGCCACCAGCGGTAAACTAGCGGTAAATGAGCAGTTCTTC. Amino acids: CATSGKLAVNEQFF.

This clone counts as medium-sized. The CDR3 nucleotides read TGTGCCAGCAGTGAAAGCGCCTACAGGGCTGAAGCTTTCTTT. This gives the protein CASSESAYRAEAFF. V is TRBV6-1 and J is TRBJ1-1; weak D call: TRBD1 (6 bases). Germline V gene data show CDR1 as MNHNS and CDR2 as SASEGT. The CDR3 sequence is 14 residues long. Trimming pared 2 bases from V and 6 bases from J, leaving 13 bases between.

The CDR3, as DNA: TGTGCCAGCAGTTTATCCCAGGAGGACGCGTACGAGCAGTACTTC. This encodes CASSLSQEDAYEQYF. The chain combines TRBV27 with TRBJ2-7; a possible D gene is TRBD2 (5 bases). Looked up from germline, CDR1 is MNHEY and CDR2 is SMNVEV (reference sequence). V shed 0 bases and J shed 4 bases, with 13 bases lying between them. The CDR3 length is 15 residues.

The rearrangement uses TRBV2 and TRBJ1-1; D is unresolved. The CDR3 covers 14 residues. Trimming pared 2 bases from V and 1 base from J, leaving 8 bases between. Germline V gene lookup returns CDR1 SNHLY and CDR2 FYNNEI. CDR3 DNA sequence: TGTGCCAGCAGTGAACGCGTTCCGAACACTGAAGCTTTCTTT. Amino acids: CASSERVPNTEAFF.